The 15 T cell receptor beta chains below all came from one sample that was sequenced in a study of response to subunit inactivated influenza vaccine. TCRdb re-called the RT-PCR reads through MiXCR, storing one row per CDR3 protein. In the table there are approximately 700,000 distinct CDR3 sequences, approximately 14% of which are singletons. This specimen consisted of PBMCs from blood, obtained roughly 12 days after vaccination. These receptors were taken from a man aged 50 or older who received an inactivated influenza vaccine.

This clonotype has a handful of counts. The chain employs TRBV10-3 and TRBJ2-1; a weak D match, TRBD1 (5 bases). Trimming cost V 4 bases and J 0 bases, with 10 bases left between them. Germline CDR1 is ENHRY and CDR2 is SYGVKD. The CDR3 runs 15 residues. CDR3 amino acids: CAISGRDSSYNEQFF. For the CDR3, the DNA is TGTGCCATCAGTGGCCGTGACAGCTCCTACAATGAGCAGTTCTTC.

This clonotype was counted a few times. The DNA for the CDR3 is TGTGCCAGCAGTAAGGGGGGGCAGGGGACGGAGACCCAGTACTTC. Protein: CASSKGGQGTETQYF. V is TRBV5-6 and J is TRBJ2-5, with D possibly being TRBD2 (7 bases). CDR3 length: 15 amino acids. Trimming stripped 5 bases from V and 5 bases from J, with 19 bases between. In germline, CDR1 is SGHDT, CDR2 YYEEEE.

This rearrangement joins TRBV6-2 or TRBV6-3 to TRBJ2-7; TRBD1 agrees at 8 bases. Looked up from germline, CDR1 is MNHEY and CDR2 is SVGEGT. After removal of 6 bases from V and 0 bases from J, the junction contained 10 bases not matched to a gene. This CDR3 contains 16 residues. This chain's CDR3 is CASSQIQGVTSYEQYF. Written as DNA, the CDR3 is TGTGCCAGCAGCCAAATACAGGGGGTGACCTCCTACGAGCAGTACTTC.

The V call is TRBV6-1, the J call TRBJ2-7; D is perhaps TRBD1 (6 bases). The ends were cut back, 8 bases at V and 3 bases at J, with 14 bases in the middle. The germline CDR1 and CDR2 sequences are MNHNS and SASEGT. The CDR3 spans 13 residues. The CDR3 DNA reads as TGTGCCAGCGGCCCAAGGGGGTACTACGAGCAGTACTTC. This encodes CASGPRGYYEQYF.

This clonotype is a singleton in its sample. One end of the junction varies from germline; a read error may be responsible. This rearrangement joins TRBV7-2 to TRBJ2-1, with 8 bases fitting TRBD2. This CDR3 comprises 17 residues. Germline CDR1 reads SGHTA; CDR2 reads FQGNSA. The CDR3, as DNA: TGTGCCAGCAGGTTAGTGGGAGGTAGCGGGGTCTACAATGAGCAGTTCTTC. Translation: CASRLVGGSGVYNEQFF.

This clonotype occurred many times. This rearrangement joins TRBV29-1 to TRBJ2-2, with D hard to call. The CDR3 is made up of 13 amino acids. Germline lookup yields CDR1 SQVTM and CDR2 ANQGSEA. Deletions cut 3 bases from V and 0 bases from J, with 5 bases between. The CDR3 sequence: CSVDATNTGELFF. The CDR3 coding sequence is TGCAGCGTTGACGCGACGAACACCGGGGAGCTGTTTTTT.

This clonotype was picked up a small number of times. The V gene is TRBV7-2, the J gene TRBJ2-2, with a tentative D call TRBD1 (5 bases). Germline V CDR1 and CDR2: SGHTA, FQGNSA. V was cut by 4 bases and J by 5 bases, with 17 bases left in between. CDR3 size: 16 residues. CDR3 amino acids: CASSSLLSQVTGELFF. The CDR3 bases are TGTGCCAGCAGCTCCCTCCTCTCACAGGTTACCGGGGAGCTGTTTTTT.

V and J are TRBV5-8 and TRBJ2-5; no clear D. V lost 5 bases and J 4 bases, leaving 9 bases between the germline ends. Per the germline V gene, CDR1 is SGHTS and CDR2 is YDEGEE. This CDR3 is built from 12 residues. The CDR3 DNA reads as TGTGCCAGCAGAGTTTTAAGAGAGACCCAGTACTTC. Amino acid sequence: CASRVLRETQYF.

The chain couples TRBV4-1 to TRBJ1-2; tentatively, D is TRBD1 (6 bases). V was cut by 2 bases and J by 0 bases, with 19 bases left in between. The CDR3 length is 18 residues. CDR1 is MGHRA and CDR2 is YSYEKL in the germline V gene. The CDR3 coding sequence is TGCGCCAGCAGCCAAATTACCCGTGGGCCAGGGGCTAACTATGGCTACACCTTC. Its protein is CASSQITRGPGANYGYTF.

CDR3 residues: CAISRGSISNTDTQYF. DNA of the CDR3: TGTGCCATCTCCCGGGGTAGCATTTCTAATACAGATACGCAGTATTTT. This chain uses TRBV28 with TRBJ2-3, with D tentatively TRBD2 (5 bases). V lost 10 bases and J 3 bases, leaving 23 bases between the germline ends. There are 16 residues in the CDR3. Per germline, CDR1 MDHEN and CDR2 SYDVKM.

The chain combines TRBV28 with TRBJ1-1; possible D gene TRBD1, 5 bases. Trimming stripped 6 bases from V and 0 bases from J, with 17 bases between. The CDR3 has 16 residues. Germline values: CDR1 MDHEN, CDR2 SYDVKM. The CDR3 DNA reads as TGTGCCAGCAGCTCATGGAACAGGAAGTTGAACACTGAAGCTTTCTTT. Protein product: CASSSWNRKLNTEAFF.

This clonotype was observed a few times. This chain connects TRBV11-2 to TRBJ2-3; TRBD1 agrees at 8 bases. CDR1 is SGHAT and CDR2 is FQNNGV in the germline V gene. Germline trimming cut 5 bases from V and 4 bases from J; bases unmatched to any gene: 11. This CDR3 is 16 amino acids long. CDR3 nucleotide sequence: TGTGCCAGCAGCCTAACCAGGACAGGGTATCCAGATACGCAGTATTTT. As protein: CASSLTRTGYPDTQYF.

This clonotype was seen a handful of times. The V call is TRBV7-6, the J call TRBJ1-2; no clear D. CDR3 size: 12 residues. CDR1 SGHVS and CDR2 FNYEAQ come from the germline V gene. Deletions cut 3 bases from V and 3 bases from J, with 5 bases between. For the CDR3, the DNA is TGTGCCAGCAGCTTTCCAGACTATGGCTACACCTTC. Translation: CASSFPDYGYTF.

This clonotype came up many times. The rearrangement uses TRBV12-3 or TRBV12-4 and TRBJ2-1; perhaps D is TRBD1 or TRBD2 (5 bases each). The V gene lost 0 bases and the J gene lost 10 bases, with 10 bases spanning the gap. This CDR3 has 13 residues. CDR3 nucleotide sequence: TGTGCCAGCAGTTTAGCCCGGGGCAGGGAGCAGTTCTTC. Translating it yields CASSLARGREQFF.

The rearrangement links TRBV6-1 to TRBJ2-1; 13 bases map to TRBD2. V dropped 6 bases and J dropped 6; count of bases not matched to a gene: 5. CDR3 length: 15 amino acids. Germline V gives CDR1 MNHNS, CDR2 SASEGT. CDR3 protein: CASSRTSGRSNEQFF. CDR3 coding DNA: TGTGCCAGCAGCCGGACTAGCGGGAGAAGCAATGAGCAGTTCTTC.